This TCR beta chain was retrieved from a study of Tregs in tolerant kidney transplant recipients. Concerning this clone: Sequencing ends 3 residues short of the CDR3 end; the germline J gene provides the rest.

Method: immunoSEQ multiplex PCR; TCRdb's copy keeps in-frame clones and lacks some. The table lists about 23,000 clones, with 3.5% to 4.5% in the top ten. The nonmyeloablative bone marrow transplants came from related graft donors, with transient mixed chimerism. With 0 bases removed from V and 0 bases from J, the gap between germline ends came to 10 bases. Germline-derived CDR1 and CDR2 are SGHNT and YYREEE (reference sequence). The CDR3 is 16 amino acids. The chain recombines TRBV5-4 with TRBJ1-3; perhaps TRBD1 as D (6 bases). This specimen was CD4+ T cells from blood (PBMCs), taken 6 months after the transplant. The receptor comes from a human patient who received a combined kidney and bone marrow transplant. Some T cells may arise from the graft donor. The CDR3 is CASSLGTVTSGNTIYF. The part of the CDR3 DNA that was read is TGTGCCAGCAGCTTGGGGACAGTCACCTCTGGAAACACC.